The TCR beta chain under discussion was sequenced for a study of CXCR3-negative and CXCR3-positive naive CD8 T cells. Looking at the study overall: The libraries yielded around 140 million TRB reads, about 1.5 +/- 0.3 million each. Overall study results and limits: The TRB CDR3s that CXCR3-positive naive cells carried were more hydrophobic than those of CXCR3-negative naive cells. The study found CXCR3 expression partially decreased after cryopreservation and ran most assays on fresh PBMCs.

For this clonotype: Its antigen is not identified.

The libraries of TRB cDNA were constructed through 5' RACE using UMI labels. TCRdb processed the 5' RACE reads again and assigns one entry to each CDR3 protein, with no DNA. The sample includes 85,000 to 90,000 distinct CDR3 sequences. Germline V lookup: CDR1 SGHVS, CDR2 FQNEAQ. The CDR3 runs to 15 residues. The gene calls are TRBV7-8 and TRBJ1-5; TCRdb selects TRBD1, and the lack of DNA leaves this call unchecked. This clonotype originated in a human donor in good health. Some clones in this sample may be carry-over from other donors' samples. The sequenced sample consisted of naive CXCR3+ CD8+ T cells from blood. Documented subset: CD45RO-CCR7+CD27+CD95- naive CD8+ T cells expressing CXCR3 (TNR3+). The CDR3 loop is CASNSGTASNQPQHF.